The 30 T cell receptor beta chains given below trace back to one sample, sequenced in a study of T cells in Graves' hyperthyroidism and ophthalmopathy. Amplification of TCR beta CDR3 regions used RNA as the template. A set of HTBI primers served as the primers for a first-round RT-PCR of the TCR CDR3. TCRdb reprocessed the multiplex PCR reads via MiXCR and lists one record per CDR3 protein. The table records 500,000 or so distinct CDR3 sequences, 15% to 20% of them present only once. Sequenced input: blood. Source of these receptors: a woman between 25 and 40 years old with Graves' ophthalmopathy.

There are many counts of this clonotype. V is TRBV2 and J is TRBJ2-2; the match to TRBD1 covers 11 bases. Trimming took 6 bases from V and 3 from J; bases not matched to a gene: 15. From germline, CDR1 is SNHLY and CDR2 FYNNEI. The CDR3 loop spans 19 amino acids. CDR3 coding DNA: TGTGCCAGCAGCGGGGTCCCGGGACAGGGGGGATATTACACCGGGGAGCTGTTTTTT. It encodes CASSGVPGQGGYYTGELFF.

This clonotype came up a few times. This sequence joins TRBV7-9 and TRBJ2-1; TRBD2 aligns across 7 bases. This CDR3 contains 12 residues. CDR1 is SEHNR and CDR2 is FQNEAQ in the germline V gene (reference sequence). J gave up 10 bases and V 8 bases, and 8 bases lay outside the gene matches. CDR3 DNA sequence: TGTGCCAGCCGGGCGGGAGCCCAGGAGCAGTTCTTC. Translation gives CASRAGAQEQFF. The variable domain in full, with the rest retrieved from reference TRBV7-9 and TRBJ2-1, is DTGVSQNPRHKITKRGQNVTFRCDPISEHNRLYWYRQTLGQGPEFLTYFQNEAQLEKSRLLSDRFSAERPKGSFSTLEIQRTEQGDSAMYLCASRAGAQEQFFGPGTRLTVL.

This clonotype has a handful of counts. This sequence may be a read error, since a much larger clone differs from it by one base. The V and J genes are TRBV7-2 and TRBJ2-1; no definite D call. Germline loops: CDR1 SGHTA, CDR2 FQGNSA. V gave up 5 bases and J gave up 9 bases, with 11 bases separating them. This CDR3 spans 12 amino acids. The CDR3 region is CASSPEVGEQFF. The CDR3 bases are TGTGCCAGCAGCCCCGAGGTAGGTGAGCAGTTCTTC.

CDR3 sequence (DNA): TGTGCCACCAGTGATCGGGACAGCCCGAACACCGGGGAGCTGTTTTTT. Encoded protein: CATSDRDSPNTGELFF. V usage is TRBV24-1 and J usage is TRBJ2-2, with TRBD1 identical over 7 bases. CDR3 size: 16 residues. V lost 3 bases to trimming and J lost 0 bases; unmatched junction nucleotides: 3. Germline lookup yields CDR1 KGHDR and CDR2 SFDVKD.

CDR3 protein: CASSSRIPPGKNIQYF. CDR3 nucleotides: TGTGCCAGCAGTTCCCGCATACCCCCCGGCAAAAACATTCAGTACTTC. This sequence joins TRBV28 and TRBJ2-4; D remains unclear. Per germline, CDR1 MDHEN and CDR2 SYDVKM. There are 16 residues in the CDR3. V was pared by 4 bases and J by 3 bases, with 16 bases between.

This chain uses TRBV7-2 with TRBJ2-5; D possibly corresponds to TRBD1 (5 bases). Germline V gives CDR1 SGHTA, CDR2 FQGNSA. V was pared by 4 bases and J by 2 bases, with 17 bases between. This CDR3 has 16 amino acids. CDR3 protein: CASSSINDSEQETQYF. The DNA for the CDR3 is TGTGCCAGCAGCTCCATTAACGACAGCGAGCAAGAGACCCAGTACTTC.

This chain uses TRBV20-1 with TRBJ1-2, with 10 bases lining up with TRBD1. The CDR3 is made up of 17 amino acids. The V segment lost 5 bases and the J segment 3 bases; nucleotides outside the gene matches: 15. Germline CDR1 is DFQATT and CDR2 is SNEGSKA (reference sequence). The CDR3 is CSAQSPGQGWWDYGYTF. The CDR3 DNA reads TGCAGTGCTCAGTCACCGGGACAGGGGTGGTGGGACTATGGCTACACCTTC.

This clonotype was observed a few times. The V call is TRBV4-3, the J call TRBJ2-2; tentatively, D is TRBD1 (6 bases). This CDR3 comprises 15 residues. V dropped 2 bases and J dropped 3 bases, with 10 bases sitting between them. Germline loops: CDR1 LGHNA, CDR2 YSLEER. CDR3 residues: CASSQTQGHTGELFF. CDR3 DNA: TGCGCCAGCAGCCAAACCCAGGGGCACACCGGGGAGCTGTTTTTT.

The table lists this clonotype with many counts. This chain connects TRBV20-1 to TRBJ1-3; no firm D call. The CDR3 runs to 11 residues. The V gene lost 4 bases and the J gene lost 0 bases, with 1 base spanning the gap. Germline CDR1 and CDR2: DFQATT and SNEGSKA (reference sequence). CDR3 in DNA: TGCAGTGCTAACTCTGGAAACACCATATATTTT. This codes for CSANSGNTIYF.

This clonotype was detected ten times or more. The chain combines TRBV20-1 with TRBJ1-5; the D gene is possibly TRBD1 (6 bases). This CDR3 contains 14 residues. V was pared by 3 bases and J by 6 bases, with 15 bases between. Germline V gene lookup returns CDR1 DFQATT and CDR2 SNEGSKA (reference sequence). CDR3 sequence reads: CSASEGVVAQPQHF. In nucleotides, the CDR3 is TGCAGTGCTAGTGAGGGGGTAGTGGCTCAGCCCCAGCATTTT.

The sample holds many counts of this clonotype. This chain links TRBV28 with TRBJ2-5, with D hard to call. The germline V gene encodes CDR1 MDHEN and CDR2 SYDVKM. V was pared by 6 bases and J by 2 bases, with 16 bases between. The CDR3 contains 15 residues. The CDR3 DNA is TGTGCCAGCAGGCAACTGGTCGGCGGACAAGAGACCCAGTACTTC. It specifies CASRQLVGGQETQYF.

This clonotype was observed a handful of times. The chain couples TRBV7-9 to TRBJ2-7; D unclear. The CDR3 has 14 amino acids. Trimming removed 5 bases from V and 5 bases from J, with 16 bases in between. Per germline, CDR1 SEHNR and CDR2 FQNEAQ (reference sequence). For the CDR3, the DNA is TGTGCCAGCAGCCATGAGCCAGGCCCCCACGAGCAGTACTTC. Translating gives CASSHEPGPHEQYF.

At least ten counts were recorded for this clonotype. The chain links TRBV28 to TRBJ2-7; D is undetermined. Germline assignment: CDR1 MDHEN and CDR2 SYDVKM. V was pared by 5 bases and J by 3 bases, with 5 bases between. This CDR3 spans 11 amino acids. The CDR3 spells CASSVSYEQYF. The CDR3 bases are TGTGCCAGCAGTGTAAGCTACGAGCAGTACTTC.

This clonotype was seen ten or more times. The rearrangement links TRBV5-1 to TRBJ2-3; D perhaps matches TRBD2 (5 bases). The CDR3 extends over 16 amino acids. V lost 0 bases and J 4 bases, leaving 15 bases between the germline ends. In germline, CDR1 is SGHRS, CDR2 YFSETQ. CDR3 in amino acids: CASSLVLGEGPDTQYF. CDR3 in DNA: TGCGCCAGCAGCTTGGTTCTCGGTGAGGGCCCAGATACGCAGTATTTT.

The CDR3 here is CASSQVTAYGYTF. The CDR3 bases are TGTGCCAGCAGCCAAGTAACTGCCTATGGCTACACCTTC. The chain links TRBV14 to TRBJ1-2; D not certain. Germline CDR1 is SGHDN and CDR2 is FVKESK. V was shortened by 1 base and J by 4 bases, with 7 bases between the two germline ends. The CDR3 is made up of 13 amino acids.

CDR3 DNA: TGCGCCAGCAGCCTGACAGGGATCAATCAGCCCCAGCATTTT. Its translation: CASSLTGINQPQHF. This chain links TRBV5-1 with TRBJ1-5, with 7 bases identical to TRBD1. Germline values: CDR1 SGHRS, CDR2 YFSETQ. CDR3 length: 14 residues. The trim removed 4 bases at V and 3 bases at J, leaving 4 bases unmatched.

V is TRBV6-2 or TRBV6-3 and J is TRBJ1-5, with unresolved D. Between the trimmed V and J ends, which lost 0 bases and 3 bases, there was a span of 15 bases. CDR3 length: 17 residues. The V gene's germline CDR1 is MNHEY and CDR2 SVGEGT. DNA for the CDR3: TGTGCCAGCAGTTACTCGATCGGCCACGGTGACAATCAGCCCCAGCATTTT. This sequence encodes CASSYSIGHGDNQPQHF.

This clonotype was observed at least ten times. V usage is TRBV11-2 and J usage is TRBJ1-1, with 9 bases lining up with TRBD1. Germline CDR1 reads SGHAT; CDR2 reads FQNNGV. Trimming took 4 bases from V and 6 from J; bases not matched to a gene: 6. The CDR3 runs 14 residues. DNA for the CDR3: TGTGCCAGCAGCTGGGACAGGGAGGTGGCTGAAGCTTTCTTT. This translates into CASSWDREVAEAFF.

This clonotype was found many times. The gene calls are TRBV3-1 and TRBJ1-4; D is uncertain. The CDR3 has 14 residues. V was cut by 2 bases and J by 3 bases, with 7 bases left in between. Germline V gene lookup returns CDR1 LGHDT and CDR2 YNNKEL (reference sequence). The CDR3: CASSQSGSNEKLFF. The CDR3 coding sequence is TGTGCCAGCAGCCAATCGGGATCTAATGAAAAACTGTTTTTT.

This clonotype was detected once. This sequence joins TRBV5-1 and TRBJ2-7, with 10 positions matching TRBD2. The CDR3 has 16 amino acids. Germline V gene sequence: CDR1 SGHRS, CDR2 YFSETQ. V trimming: 4 bases; J trimming: 6 bases; junction bases outside the gene matches: 13. The CDR3 loop is CASSPNGLAARGEQYF. The CDR3, as DNA: TGCGCCAGCAGCCCGAATGGACTAGCGGCTAGGGGCGAGCAGTACTTC.

To note about this clonotype: The junction departs from the called germline gene at one end, perhaps through a read error. The CDR3 loop reads CACSIDGLGTNYEQYF. DNA for the CDR3: TGTGCCTGTAGTATAGACGGACTGGGGACTAACTACGAGCAGTACTTC. This chain uses TRBV19 with TRBJ2-7; the match to TRBD2 covers 7 bases. This CDR3 contains 16 residues. The germline gives CDR1 LNHDA, CDR2 SQIVND (reference sequence).

This clonotype has a count of ten or more. The chain employs TRBV2 and TRBJ2-1; the match to TRBD2 covers 9 bases. CDR1 and CDR2 from the germline V gene are SNHLY and FYNNEI. The CDR3 totals 15 residues. With 4 bases clipped from V and 3 bases from J, the junction kept 4 bases outside the gene matches. This CDR3 is CASSGDSGSYNEQFF. CDR3 DNA: TGTGCCAGCAGTGGGGATAGCGGGAGCTACAATGAGCAGTTCTTC.

The CDR3 bases are TGCAGTGTCAGAGCACAGTCTAATTCACCCCTCCACTTT. This codes for CSVRAQSNSPLHF. This chain uses TRBV20-1 with TRBJ1-6; D gene uncertain. Germline-derived CDR1 and CDR2 are DFQATT and SNEGSKA (reference sequence). V was shortened by 7 bases and J by 6 bases, with 13 bases between the two germline ends. The CDR3 runs to 13 residues.

On this clonotype itself: This may arise from a read error, as a much more abundant clone is one base away. J is TRBJ2-2 and V is TRBV7-2; tentatively, D is TRBD2 (6 bases). This CDR3 comprises 16 residues. V dropped 6 bases and J dropped 4 bases, with 18 bases sitting between them. The germline CDR1 and CDR2 sequences are SGHTA and FQGNSA. CDR3 coding DNA: TGTGCCAGCAGAGGGGACTTAACGGGAGTCACCGGGGAGCTGTTTTTT. Its protein product is CASRGDLTGVTGELFF.

This clonotype was counted only a few times. The J gene is TRBJ1-3, the V gene TRBV20-1, with D possibly being TRBD1 (5 bases). The V end lost 7 bases, the J end lost 4 bases, and 8 bases lay between the germline ends. The CDR3 runs 11 residues. Germline V CDR1 and CDR2: DFQATT, SNEGSKA (reference sequence). The CDR3 DNA sequence: TGCAGTGGACAGCGAGGAAACACCATATATTTT. The encoded protein is CSGQRGNTIYF.

The sample holds many counts of this clonotype. This chain joins TRBV28 and TRBJ2-1; unclear D gene. Germline V CDR1 and CDR2: MDHEN, SYDVKM. V lost 3 bases and J 4 bases, leaving 13 bases between the germline ends. The length of the CDR3 is 15 residues. CDR3 DNA: TGTGCCAGCAGTTTTACGCCACTCCTGTACAATGAGCAGTTCTTC. Translating it yields CASSFTPLLYNEQFF.

This clonotype was observed at least ten times. The gene calls are TRBV28 and TRBJ2-6; the D gene is possibly TRBD2 (6 bases). Between the trimmed V and J ends, which lost 3 bases and 6 bases, there was a span of 18 bases. Germline V gene data show CDR1 as MDHEN and CDR2 as SYDVKM. The CDR3 sequence is 17 residues long. The CDR3 DNA reads TGTGCCAGCAGTTTGAACGTTGGGCGGGATGAGGCCAACGTCCTGACTTTC. Translation gives CASSLNVGRDEANVLTF.

Ten or more counts support this clonotype. The V and J genes are TRBV9 and TRBJ2-1; 13 positions agree with TRBD2. The CDR3 has 20 amino acids. The germline CDR1 and CDR2 sequences are SGDLS and YYNGEE. V was pared by 3 bases and J by 7 bases, with 19 bases of the junction left unmatched. CDR3: CASSADPGTSGTPNWNEQFF. CDR3 nucleotide sequence: TGTGCCAGCAGCGCGGACCCCGGGACTAGCGGGACCCCCAACTGGAATGAGCAGTTCTTC.

This clonotype was recorded many times. The V and J genes are TRBV27 and TRBJ2-7; 9 bases map to TRBD1. With V trimmed by 4 bases and J by 5 bases, 6 bases remained unmatched. Germline V gene data show CDR1 as MNHEY and CDR2 as SMNVEV (reference sequence). CDR3 length equals 14 residues. The chain's CDR3 is CASSSRDRVNEQYF. The DNA of the CDR3 is TGTGCCAGCAGTTCCCGGGACAGGGTGAACGAGCAGTACTTC.

This clonotype was seen more than once but under ten times. The J gene is TRBJ2-1, the V gene TRBV7-2, with D tentatively TRBD1 or TRBD2 (7 bases each). The CDR3 runs to 15 residues. The germline V gene encodes CDR1 SGHTA and CDR2 FQGNSA. Trimming took off 6 bases at V and 0 bases at J, with 12 bases between the two ends. The CDR3 nucleotides read TGTGCCAGCAGGCCAGGGGGGGGCTCCTACAATGAGCAGTTCTTC. It yields the protein CASRPGGGSYNEQFF.